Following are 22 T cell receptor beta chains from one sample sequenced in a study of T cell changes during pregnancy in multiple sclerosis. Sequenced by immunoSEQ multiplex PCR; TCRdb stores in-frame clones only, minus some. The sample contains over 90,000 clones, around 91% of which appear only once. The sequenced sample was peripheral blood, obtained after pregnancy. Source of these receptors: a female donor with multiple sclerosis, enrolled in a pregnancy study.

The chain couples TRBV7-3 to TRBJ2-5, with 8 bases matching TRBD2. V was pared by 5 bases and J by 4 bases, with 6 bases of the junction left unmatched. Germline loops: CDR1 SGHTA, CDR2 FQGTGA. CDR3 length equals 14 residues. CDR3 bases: TGTGCCAGCAGCCCACAGACTAGCGTAGAGACCCAGTACTTC. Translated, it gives CASSPQTSVETQYF.

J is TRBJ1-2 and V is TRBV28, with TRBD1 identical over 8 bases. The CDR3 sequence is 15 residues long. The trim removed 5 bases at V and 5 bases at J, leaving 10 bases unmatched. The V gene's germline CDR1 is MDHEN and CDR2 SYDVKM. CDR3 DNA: TGTGCCAGCAGTCCCCCGGGACAGGCTTTATATGGCTACACCTTC. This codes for CASSPPGQALYGYTF.

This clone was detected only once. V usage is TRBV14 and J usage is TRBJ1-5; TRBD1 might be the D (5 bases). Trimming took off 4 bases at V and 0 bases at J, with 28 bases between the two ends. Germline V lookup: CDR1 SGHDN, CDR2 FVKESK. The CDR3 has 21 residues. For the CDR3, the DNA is TGTGCCAGCAGCCCCTCGCAGGGTCGTGTTTTAAGGTCGTATAGCAATCAGCCCCAGCATTTT. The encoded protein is CASSPSQGRVLRSYSNQPQHF. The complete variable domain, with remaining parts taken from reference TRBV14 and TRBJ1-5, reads EAGVTQFPSHSVIEKGQTVTLRCDPISGHDNLYWYRRVMGKEIKFLLHFVKESKQDESGMPNNRFLAERTGGTYSTLKVQPAELEDSGVYFCASSPSQGRVLRSYSNQPQHFGDGTRLSIL.

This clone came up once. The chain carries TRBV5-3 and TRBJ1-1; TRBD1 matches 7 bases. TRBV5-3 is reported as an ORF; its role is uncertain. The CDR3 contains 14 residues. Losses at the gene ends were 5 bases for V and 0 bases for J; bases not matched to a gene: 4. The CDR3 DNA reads TGTGCCAGAAGGAACAGGGGCCTGAACACTGAAGCTTTCTTT. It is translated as CARRNRGLNTEAFF.

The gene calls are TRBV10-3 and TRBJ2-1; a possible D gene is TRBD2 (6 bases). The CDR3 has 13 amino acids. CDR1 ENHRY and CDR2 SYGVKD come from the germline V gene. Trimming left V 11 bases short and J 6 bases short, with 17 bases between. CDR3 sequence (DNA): TGTGCCGTCTCACGGCGGGAAGGCAATGAGCAGTTCTTC. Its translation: CAVSRREGNEQFF.

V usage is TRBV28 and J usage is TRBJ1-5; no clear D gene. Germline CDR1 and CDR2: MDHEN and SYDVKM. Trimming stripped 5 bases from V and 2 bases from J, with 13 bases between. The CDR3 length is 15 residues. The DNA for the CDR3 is TGTGCCAGCAGTCCCTCCGCGGGTGGCAATCAGCCCCAGCATTTT. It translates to CASSPSAGGNQPQHF.

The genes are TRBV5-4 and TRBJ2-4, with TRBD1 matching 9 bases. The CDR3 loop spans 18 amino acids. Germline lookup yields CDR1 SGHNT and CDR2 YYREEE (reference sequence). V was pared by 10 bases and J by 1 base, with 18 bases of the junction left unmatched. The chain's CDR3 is CAVQLGQGNSKAKNIQYF. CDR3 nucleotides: TGTGCCGTCCAGTTGGGACAGGGCAATAGCAAGGCCAAAAACATTCAGTACTTC.

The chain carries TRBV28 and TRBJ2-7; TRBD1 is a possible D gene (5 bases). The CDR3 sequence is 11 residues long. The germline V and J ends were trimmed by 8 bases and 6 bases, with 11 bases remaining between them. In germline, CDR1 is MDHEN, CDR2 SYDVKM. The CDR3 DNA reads TGTGCCAGCGCTTGGGGCTTCGAGCAGTACTTC. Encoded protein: CASAWGFEQYF.

This chain's CDR3 is CASSLGQGGGNEKLFF. Written as DNA, the CDR3 is TGTGCCAGCAGTCTAGGACAGGGGGGAGGAAATGAAAAACTGTTTTTT. The rearrangement joins TRBV27 to TRBJ1-4, with 10 bases that match TRBD1. CDR1 and CDR2 (germline): MNHEY, SMNVEV (reference sequence). After removal of 5 bases from V and 5 bases from J, the junction contained 8 bases not matched to a gene. The CDR3 length is 16 residues.

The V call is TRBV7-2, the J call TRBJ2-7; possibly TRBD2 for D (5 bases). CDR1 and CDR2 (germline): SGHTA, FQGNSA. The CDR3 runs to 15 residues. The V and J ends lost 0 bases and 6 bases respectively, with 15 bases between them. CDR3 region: CASSLAARGLGEQYF. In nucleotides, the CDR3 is TGTGCCAGCAGCTTAGCGGCGCGAGGGCTAGGCGAGCAGTACTTC.

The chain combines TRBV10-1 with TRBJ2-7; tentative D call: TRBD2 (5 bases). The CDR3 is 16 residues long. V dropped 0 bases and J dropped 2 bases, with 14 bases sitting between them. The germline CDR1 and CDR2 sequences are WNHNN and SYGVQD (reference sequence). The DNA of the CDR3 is TGCGCCAGCAGTGAGTCCCGCCCAGCGGAGACCTACGAGCAGTACTTC. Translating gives CASSESRPAETYEQYF.

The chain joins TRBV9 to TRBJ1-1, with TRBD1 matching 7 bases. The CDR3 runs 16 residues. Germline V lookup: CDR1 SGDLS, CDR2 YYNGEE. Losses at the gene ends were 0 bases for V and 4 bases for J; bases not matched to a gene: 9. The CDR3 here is CASSVVGQGVRTEAFF. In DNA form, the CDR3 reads TGTGCCAGCAGCGTAGTGGGGCAGGGGGTGCGCACTGAAGCTTTCTTT.

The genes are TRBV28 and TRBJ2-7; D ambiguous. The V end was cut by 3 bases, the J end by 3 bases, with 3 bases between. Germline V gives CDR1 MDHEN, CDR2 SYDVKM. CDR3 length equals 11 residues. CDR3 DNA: TGTGCCAGCAGTTTCAACTACGAGCAGTACTTC. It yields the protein CASSFNYEQYF.

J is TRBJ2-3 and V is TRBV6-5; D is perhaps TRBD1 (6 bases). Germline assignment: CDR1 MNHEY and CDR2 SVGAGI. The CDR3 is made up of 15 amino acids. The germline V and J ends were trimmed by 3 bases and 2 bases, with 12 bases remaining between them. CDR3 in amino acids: CASSYGGLYTDTQYF. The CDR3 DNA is TGTGCCAGCAGTTATGGGGGCCTCTACACAGATACGCAGTATTTT.

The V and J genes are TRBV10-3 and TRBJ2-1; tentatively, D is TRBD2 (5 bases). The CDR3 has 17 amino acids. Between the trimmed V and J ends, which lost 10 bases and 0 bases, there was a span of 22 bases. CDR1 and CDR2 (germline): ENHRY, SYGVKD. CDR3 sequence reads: CATGVSKNFGSYNEQFF. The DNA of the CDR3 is TGTGCCACCGGGGTCTCAAAAAATTTCGGCTCCTACAATGAGCAGTTCTTC.

CDR3 sequence (DNA): TGCGCCAGCAGCTTGACTATCGGGTACCAAGAGACCCAGTACTTC. This sequence encodes CASSLTIGYQETQYF. The chain uses TRBV5-1 and TRBJ2-5, with unresolved D. V was cut by 1 base and J by 0 bases, with 10 bases left in between. The germline V gene has CDR1 SGHRS and CDR2 YFSETQ. The CDR3 sequence is 15 residues long.

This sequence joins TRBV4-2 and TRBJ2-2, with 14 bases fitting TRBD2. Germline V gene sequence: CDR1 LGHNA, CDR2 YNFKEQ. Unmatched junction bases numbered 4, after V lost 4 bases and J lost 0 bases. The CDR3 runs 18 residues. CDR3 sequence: CASSLGTSGGANTGELFF. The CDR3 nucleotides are TGTGCCAGCAGCCTAGGGACTAGCGGGGGCGCGAACACCGGGGAGCTGTTTTTT.

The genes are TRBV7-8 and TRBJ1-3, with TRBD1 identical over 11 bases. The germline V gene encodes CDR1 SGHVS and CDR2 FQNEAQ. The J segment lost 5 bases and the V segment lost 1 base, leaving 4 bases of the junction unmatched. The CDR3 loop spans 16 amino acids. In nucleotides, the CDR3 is TGTGCCAGCAGCTTAGTTGGACAGGGGGCTAGAAACACCATATATTTT. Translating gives CASSLVGQGARNTIYF.

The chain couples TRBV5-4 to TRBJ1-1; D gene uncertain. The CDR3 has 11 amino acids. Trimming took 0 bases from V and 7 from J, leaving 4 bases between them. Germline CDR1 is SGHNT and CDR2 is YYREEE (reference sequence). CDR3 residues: CASSLDFEAFF. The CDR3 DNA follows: TGTGCCAGCAGCTTGGACTTTGAAGCTTTCTTT.

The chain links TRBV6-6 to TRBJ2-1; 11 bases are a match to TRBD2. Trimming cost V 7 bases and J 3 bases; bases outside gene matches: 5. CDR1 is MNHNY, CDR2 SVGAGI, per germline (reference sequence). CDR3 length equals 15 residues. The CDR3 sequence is CASKQTSGNYNEQFF. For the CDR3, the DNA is TGTGCCAGCAAACAGACTAGCGGGAACTACAATGAGCAGTTCTTC.

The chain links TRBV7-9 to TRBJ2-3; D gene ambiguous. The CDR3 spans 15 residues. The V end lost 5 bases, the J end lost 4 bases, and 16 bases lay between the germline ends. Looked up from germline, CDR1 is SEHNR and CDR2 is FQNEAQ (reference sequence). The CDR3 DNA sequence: TGTGCCAGCAGCCCCCAGAAACTACTGGCAGATACGCAGTATTTT. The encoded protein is CASSPQKLLADTQYF.

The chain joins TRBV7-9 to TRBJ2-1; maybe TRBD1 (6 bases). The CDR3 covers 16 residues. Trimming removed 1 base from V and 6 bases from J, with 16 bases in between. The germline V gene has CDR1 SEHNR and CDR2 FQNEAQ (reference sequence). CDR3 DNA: TGTGCCAGCAGCTTAGAGGGGGATCCTAGCTTCAATGAGCAGTTCTTC. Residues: CASSLEGDPSFNEQFF. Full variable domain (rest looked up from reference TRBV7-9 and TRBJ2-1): DTGVSQNPRHKITKRGQNVTFRCDPISEHNRLYWYRQTLGQGPEFLTYFQNEAQLEKSRLLSDRFSAERPKGSFSTLEIQRTEQGDSAMYLCASSLEGDPSFNEQFFGPGTRLTVL.